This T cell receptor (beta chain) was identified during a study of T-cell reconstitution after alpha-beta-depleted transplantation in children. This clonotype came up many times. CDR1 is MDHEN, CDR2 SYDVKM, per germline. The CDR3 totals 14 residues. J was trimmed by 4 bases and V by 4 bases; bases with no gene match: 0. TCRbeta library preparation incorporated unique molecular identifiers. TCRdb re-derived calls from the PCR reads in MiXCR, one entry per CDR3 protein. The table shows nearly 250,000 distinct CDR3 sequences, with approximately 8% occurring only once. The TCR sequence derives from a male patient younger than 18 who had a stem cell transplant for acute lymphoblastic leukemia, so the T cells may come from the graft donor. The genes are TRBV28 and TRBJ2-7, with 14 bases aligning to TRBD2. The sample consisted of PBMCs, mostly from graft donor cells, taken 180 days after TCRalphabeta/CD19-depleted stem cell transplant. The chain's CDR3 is CASSWTSGGYEQYF. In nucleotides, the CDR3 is TGTGCCAGCAGTTGGACTAGCGGGGGGTACGAGCAGTACTTC.